One and the same sample provided the 3 T cell receptor beta chains below, sequenced in a study of cytomegalovirus exposure and HLA in healthy donors (dated by TCRdb to 2016 to 2017). The library was built by means of the immunoSEQ multiplex PCR assay. The multiplex PCR relied on a mix of 60 forward primers for TCR Vbeta segments and 13 reverse primers for TCR Jbeta segments. TCRdb provides this immuneACCESS table in a form limited to in-frame rearrangements. Some clones are lacking; in checked studies, under half of them reflect an unresolved V gene, and why the rest are absent is not known. For this sample there are about 110,000 clones; less than 85% appear just once. Of the sample, more than 8% falls within the top ten clones. Sequencing was carried out using PBMCs. These receptor sequences come from a man aged 35-49 years in good health and CMV-seropositive.

The V call is TRBV5-8, the J call TRBJ2-1, with TRBD1 matching 10 bases. V dropped 0 bases and J dropped 4; count of bases not matched to a gene: 1. Looked up from germline, CDR1 is SGHTS and CDR2 is YDEGEE. The CDR3 has 15 amino acids. CDR3 residues: CASSLGDRGYNEQFF. The CDR3 nucleotides read TGTGCCAGCAGCTTGGGGGACAGGGGATACAATGAGCAGTTCTTC.

The rearrangement uses TRBV19 and TRBJ1-5, with 7 bases aligning to TRBD1. The CDR3 covers 17 residues. V was clipped by 0 bases and J by 7 bases; unmatched bases: 12. Germline assignment: CDR1 LNHDA and CDR2 SQIVND (reference sequence). In nucleotides, the CDR3 is TGTGCCAGTAGTATAGATCTGTTTCGACAGGGAAGCCAGCCCCAGCATTTT. The encoded protein is CASSIDLFRQGSQPQHF.

This clone was counted a single time. This rearrangement joins TRBV5-1 to TRBJ2-5, with D maybe TRBD2 (7 bases). The V gene's germline CDR1 is SGHRS and CDR2 YFSETQ. The CDR3 runs 15 residues. Trimming left V 3 bases short and J 4 bases short, with 16 bases between. Written as DNA, the CDR3 is TGCGCCAGCAGCTCCTACCAGGGAGGGGGAGAGACCCAGTACTTC. The encoded protein is CASSSYQGGGETQYF.